This paragraph covers one TCR beta chain sequence. This sample stems from a study of blood T cell repertoires in COVID-19. Across the study: The United States, Italy and Spain supplied acute and convalescent COVID-19 samples. In each case, the material was cDNA or gDNA derived from T cells, B-cell-depleted T cells, or PBMCs.

Original handling: Amplifying reference gene primers gave estimates of nucleated cell counts. Only in-frame clones appear in the TCRdb table, and some are missing; sequencing was by immunoSEQ multiplex PCR. The D gene and trimming were derived from the DNA, and the V and J assignments and clone size from that table. The sample contains more than 100,000 clones, about 82% of which appear only once. Germline CDR1 reads SQVTM; CDR2 reads ANQGSEA. The V gene end was trimmed by 7 bases and the J gene end by 3 bases; junction bases not matched to a gene: 20. This CDR3 has 17 amino acids. Sequences were obtained from peripheral blood. The sequence was collected from a man between 60 and 75 years old with active or convalescent COVID-19. The chain has TRBV29-1 and TRBJ2-5, with TRBD1 matching 7 bases. The CDR3 spells CSARRGAGVTGKETQYF. The CDR3 DNA reads TGCAGCGCCAGAAGAGGTGCTGGTGTGACAGGGAAAGAGACCCAGTACTTC.